The following is a T cell receptor (beta chain) sequence with its context. The data belong to a study of technical replicates of blood from a few donors. The repertoire was sequenced with immunoSEQ multiplex PCR; TCRdb's copy has only in-frame clones and lacks some. In the table there are fewer than 90,000 clones, roughly 94% of which are singletons. The TCR comes from a human donor in good health. The specimen sequenced was T cells isolated from PBMCs.

The CDR3 reads CAWSVRASGSHEQYF. As DNA, the CDR3 is TGTGCCTGGAGTGTACGGGCTAGCGGGAGCCACGAGCAGTACTTC. The V call is TRBV30, the J call TRBJ2-7; 10 positions match TRBD2. J gave up 5 bases and V 0 bases, and 7 bases lay outside the gene matches. This CDR3 contains 15 residues. Germline V lookup: CDR1 GTSNPN, CDR2 SVGIG (reference sequence).